This paragraph covers one TCR beta chain sequence. What was sequenced were expressed TCRB transcripts, since all of the isolated RNA had been reverse transcribed. Using immunoSEQ multiplex PCR, the repertoire was profiled, and TCRdb retains in-frame clones only, with some absent. The table has about 150,000 clones, roughly 10% seen once; the top ten hold 1% to 1.5%. This sample is drawn from a study of beta chain features in type 1 diabetes. This sequence originates from a man in his late teens or twenties in good health. The sequenced sample was naive CD4+ T cells from blood.

CDR3 nucleotides: TGTGCCAGCAGTCACCTAGCGGGGGTTGCCGGGGAGCTGTTTTTT. It codes for CASSHLAGVAGELFF. V and J are TRBV6-5 and TRBJ2-2; 10 nucleotides line up with TRBD2. In germline, CDR1 is MNHEY, CDR2 SVGAGI. V lost 5 bases and J lost 6; bases outside the gene matches: 6. CDR3 length: 15 residues.